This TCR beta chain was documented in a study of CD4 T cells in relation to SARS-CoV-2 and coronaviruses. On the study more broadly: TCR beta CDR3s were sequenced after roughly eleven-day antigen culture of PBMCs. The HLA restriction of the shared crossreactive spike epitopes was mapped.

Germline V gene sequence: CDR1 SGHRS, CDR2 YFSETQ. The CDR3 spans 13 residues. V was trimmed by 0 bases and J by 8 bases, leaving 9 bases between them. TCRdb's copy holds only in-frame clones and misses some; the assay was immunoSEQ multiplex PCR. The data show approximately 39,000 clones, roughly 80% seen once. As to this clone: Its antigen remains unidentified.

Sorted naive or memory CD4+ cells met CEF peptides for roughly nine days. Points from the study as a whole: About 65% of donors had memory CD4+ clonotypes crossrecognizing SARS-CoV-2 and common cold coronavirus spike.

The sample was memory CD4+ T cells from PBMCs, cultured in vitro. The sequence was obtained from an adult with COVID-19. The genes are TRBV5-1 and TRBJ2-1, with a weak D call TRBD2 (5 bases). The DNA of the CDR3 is TGCGCCAGCAGCTTGGCCAACGGGGATGAGCAGTTCTTC. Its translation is CASSLANGDEQFF.